This TCR beta chain originates from a study of OX40 agonist ivuxolimab in advanced cancers. Findings and limits, study-wide: Normalized expansion of T-cell clones was also low for some nonresponders.

Assay used: immunoSEQ multiplex PCR; TCRdb lists only in-frame clones, some missing. The sample carries some 45,000 clones, roughly 90% recorded once. Of note for this clone: The antigen is undetermined.

Deletions cut 3 bases from V and 10 bases from J, with 17 bases between. The CDR3 consists of 13 residues. Germline V gives CDR1 SGHRS, CDR2 YFSETQ. The receptor comes from an adult with an advanced solid tumor such as melanoma, head and neck, liver or kidney cancer. The chain carries TRBV5-1 and TRBJ2-7; D perhaps matches TRBD1 (6 bases). Sequenced material: CD4+ or CD8+ T cells sorted from blood, taken in a trial of the OX40 agonist ivuxolimab. The CDR3 nucleotides read TGCGCCAGCAGCTGGGACAAACCCTACGCCCAGTACTTC. It translates to CASSWDKPYAQYF.